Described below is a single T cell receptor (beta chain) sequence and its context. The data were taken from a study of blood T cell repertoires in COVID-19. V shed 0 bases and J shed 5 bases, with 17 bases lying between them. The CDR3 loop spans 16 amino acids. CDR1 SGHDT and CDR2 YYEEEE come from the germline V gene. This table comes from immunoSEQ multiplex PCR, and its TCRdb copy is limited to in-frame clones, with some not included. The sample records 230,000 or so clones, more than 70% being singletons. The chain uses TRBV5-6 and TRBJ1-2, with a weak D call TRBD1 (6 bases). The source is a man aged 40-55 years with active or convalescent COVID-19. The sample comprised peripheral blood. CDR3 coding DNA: TGTGCCAGCAGCTTGGAGGGACACCGGGCGGAGTATGGCTACACCTTC. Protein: CASSLEGHRAEYGYTF.